Listed below are T cell receptor beta chains from one sample, sequenced in a study of cytomegalovirus exposure and HLA in healthy donors. Some clones are missing from TCRdb's copy, which holds only in-frame ones; the method was immunoSEQ multiplex PCR. Here the sample spans under 200,000 clones, 84% being singletons. The specimen sequenced was PBMCs. The source of these receptors is a young man in good health and CMV-seronegative. CDR3s include the opening cysteine and the closing phenylalanine or tryptophan. A D gene is named only where the DNA matches it firmly. Some rows have no size entry. The others give once, few or many, or a class for an expanded clone.

v_call	j_call	clone_size	cdr3_length	d_call	cdr3_aa	cdr3_nt
TRBV6-5	TRBJ2-3	.	15	TRBD1	CASSYLGQGADTQYF	TGTGCCAGCAGTTACCTCGGACAGGGTGCAGATACGCAGTATTTT
TRBV10-3	TRBJ2-7	.	13	.	CAIRSGSSYEQYF	TGTGCCATCAGAAGCGGCAGCTCCTACGAGCAGTACTTC
TRBV5-1	TRBJ1-4	.	15	.	CASSLAARVGEKLFF	TGCGCCAGCAGCTTGGCCGCCAGGGTTGGGGAAAAACTGTTTTTT
TRBV7-2	TRBJ2-5	.	17	TRBD2	CASSLGTSGTPQETQYF	TGTGCCAGCAGCTTAGGGACTAGCGGGACACCACAAGAGACCCAGTACTTC
TRBV7-6	TRBJ2-7	.	14	.	CASSLRTESYEQYF	TGTGCCAGCAGCTTAAGGACAGAGTCCTACGAGCAGTACTTC
TRBV15	TRBJ1-5	.	14	.	CATSRDTAHQPQHF	TGTGCCACCAGCAGAGATACAGCTCATCAGCCCCAGCATTTT
TRBV18	TRBJ2-1	.	15	.	CASSVAASSYNEQFF	TGTGCCAGCTCAGTTGCTGCCAGCTCCTACAATGAGCAGTTCTTC
TRBV5-4	TRBJ2-7	.	15	TRBD1	CASSHPGQSSYEQYF	TGTGCCAGCAGCCATCCGGGACAGAGCTCCTACGAGCAGTACTTC
TRBV18	TRBJ2-3	.	15	TRBD2	CASSPPGLAGDTQYF	TGTGCCAGCTCACCCCCGGGACTAGCGGGGGATACGCAGTATTTT
TRBV27	TRBJ2-7	.	14	TRBD1	CASRTRTGEFEQYF	TGTGCCAGCAGAACCAGGACAGGGGAATTCGAGCAGTACTTC
TRBV7-8	TRBJ1-2	.	14	.	CASSLGVNSYGYTF	TGTGCCAGCAGCTTAGGCGTTAACTCCTATGGCTACACCTTC
TRBV30	TRBJ1-4	.	13	.	CAWSVQVREKLFF	TGTGCCTGGAGTGTACAGGTTCGTGAAAAACTGTTTTTT
TRBV9	TRBJ1-3	once	18	.	CASSVGGGTATLGNTIYF	TGTGCCAGCAGCGTAGGAGGAGGGACGGCTACTTTGGGAAACACCATATATTTT
TRBV18	TRBJ2-2	.	16	.	CASSRNSIQGVGELFF	TGTGCCAGCTCACGCAATTCGATACAGGGAGTCGGGGAGCTGTTTTTT
TRBV12-5	TRBJ2-3	.	16	TRBD2	CASGLGLAGLTDTQYF	TGTGCTAGTGGTTTGGGACTAGCGGGACTCACAGATACGCAGTATTTT
TRBV7-2	TRBJ2-4	.	16	TRBD1	CASSTTGTGAKNIQYF	TGTGCCAGCAGCACCACCGGGACAGGGGCCAAAAACATTCAGTACTTC
TRBV19	TRBJ2-6	.	16	.	CASSTLAGSGANVLTF	TGTGCCAGTAGTACCCTCGCAGGGTCTGGGGCCAACGTCCTGACTTTC
TRBV19	TRBJ2-2	.	15	.	CASSIRGLGTGELFF	TGTGCCAGTAGTATTCGAGGTCTTGGCACCGGGGAGCTGTTTTTT
TRBV14	TRBJ2-1	.	16	.	CASSQGLGGGYNEQFF	TGTGCCAGCAGCCAAGGGCTGGGCGGCGGGTACAATGAGCAGTTCTTC
TRBV27	TRBJ2-7	.	13	.	CASSRQESYEQYF	TGTGCCAGCAGTAGACAGGAGTCCTACGAGCAGTACTTC
TRBV25-1	TRBJ2-3	.	16	TRBD2	CASSPFGGVLTDTQYF	TGTGCCAGCAGTCCCTTCGGGGGGGTACTAACAGATACGCAGTATTTT
TRBV15	TRBJ2-2	few	14	TRBD2	CATSRGLAGGELFF	TGTGCCACCAGCAGAGGACTAGCCGGGGGGGAGCTGTTTTTT
TRBV18	TRBJ2-7	.	16	.	CASSPPSGARRDEQYF	TGTGCCAGCTCACCACCCTCAGGGGCCCGCCGGGACGAGCAGTACTTC
TRBV5-4	TRBJ1-2	.	11	.	CASSLGRVYTF	TGTGCCAGCAGCTTGGGTCGTGTCTACACCTTC
TRBV27	TRBJ2-1	.	14	TRBD2	CASSFSSGANEQFF	TGTGCCAGCAGCTTTTCTAGCGGAGCCAATGAGCAGTTCTTC
TRBV2	TRBJ2-2	.	13	.	CASSEVVTGELFF	TGTGCCAGCAGTGAAGTCGTCACCGGGGAGCTGTTTTTT
TRBV7-8	TRBJ2-2	.	15	.	CASSLKGLLTGELFF	TGTGCCAGCAGCTTAAAGGGACTTCTTACCGGGGAGCTGTTTTTT
TRBV9	TRBJ2-7	.	14	TRBD2	CASSVSGASYEQYF	TGTGCCAGCAGCGTTAGCGGGGCATCCTACGAGCAGTACTTC
TRBV15	TRBJ1-3	.	17	.	CATSRDKGPRSGNTIYF	TGTGCCACCAGCAGAGATAAGGGGCCTCGCTCTGGAAACACCATATATTTT
TRBV6-1	TRBJ2-7	.	13	TRBD1	CASSPTGDYEQYF	TGTGCCAGCAGCCCGACAGGGGACTACGAGCAGTACTTC
TRBV6-5	TRBJ1-6	few	13	TRBD1	CASSGTGNSPLHF	TGTGCCAGCAGCGGGACAGGGAATTCACCCCTCCACTTT
TRBV6-5	TRBJ1-3	.	15	.	CASSYSISRGNTIYF	TGTGCCAGCAGTTACTCGATTTCTCGGGGAAACACCATATATTTT
TRBV11-2	TRBJ2-1	.	15	TRBD1	CASSLDRGIYNEQFF	TGTGCCAGCAGCCTGGACAGGGGGATCTACAATGAGCAGTTCTTC
TRBV19	TRBJ2-5	.	16	.	CASSISSVSGQETQYF	TGTGCCAGTAGTATATCGTCCGTCAGCGGCCAAGAGACCCAGTACTTC
TRBV7-2	TRBJ2-2	.	15	TRBD2	CASSISGSNTGELFF	TGTGCCAGCAGCATCAGCGGGAGTAACACCGGGGAGCTGTTTTTT
TRBV4-3	TRBJ1-4	.	18	TRBD1	CASSQDEGGRGLNEKLFF	TGCGCCAGCAGCCAAGATGAAGGTGGCAGGGGGCTGAATGAAAAACTGTTTTTT
TRBV18	TRBJ1-1	.	17	.	CASSPQEGIGENTEAFF	TGTGCCAGCTCCCCCCAGGAGGGGATCGGTGAAAACACTGAAGCTTTCTTT
TRBV6-6	TRBJ1-1	few	10	.	CASSDTEAFF	TGTGCCAGCTCGGACACTGAAGCTTTCTTT
TRBV9	TRBJ2-5	.	16	TRBD2	CASSVSGAGVRATQYF	TGTGCCAGCAGCGTCTCCGGAGCGGGGGTTAGAGCGACCCAGTACTTC
TRBV7-2	TRBJ2-7	.	13	.	CASSSNGGYEQYF	TGTGCCAGCAGCTCCAATGGCGGGTACGAGCAGTACTTC
TRBV5-8	TRBJ1-5	.	15	.	CASSPSGASNQPQHF	TGTGCCAGCAGCCCGAGCGGGGCTAGCAATCAGCCCCAGCATTTT
TRBV7-8	TRBJ2-7	.	13	.	CASSLAIRYEQYF	TGTGCCAGCAGCTTAGCGATCCGGTACGAGCAGTACTTC
TRBV5-5	TRBJ1-6	.	16	TRBD1	CASSSEGTVRNSPLHF	TGTGCCAGCAGCTCGGAAGGGACAGTCAGGAATTCACCCCTCCACTTT
TRBV2	TRBJ2-1	.	14	TRBD2	CASSPLAGGNEQFF	TGTGCCAGCAGTCCACTAGCGGGAGGCAATGAGCAGTTCTTC
TRBV19	TRBJ2-7	once	14	TRBD2	CASSMSSGVYEQYF	TGTGCCAGTAGTATGTCTAGCGGGGTCTACGAGCAGTACTTC
TRBV6-1	TRBJ2-1	.	14	TRBD1	CASEGQPSYNEQFF	TGTGCCAGCGAGGGACAGCCTTCCTACAATGAGCAGTTCTTC
TRBV19	TRBJ1-2	.	13	.	CASSTSGQYGYTF	TGTGCCAGTAGTACGTCAGGGCAATATGGCTACACCTTC
TRBV18	TRBJ2-5	.	13	.	CASSPREQETQYF	TGTGCCAGCTCCCCCCGGGAGCAAGAGACCCAGTACTTC
TRBV30	TRBJ1-2	.	13	TRBD1	CAWSVQGQDGYTF	TGTGCCTGGAGTGTACAGGGGCAGGATGGCTACACCTTC
TRBV7-3	TRBJ1-1	.	13	TRBD1	CASSPGQGDWAFF	TGTGCCAGCAGCCCCGGACAGGGGGATTGGGCTTTCTTT
TRBV29-1	TRBJ1-2	.	11	.	CSVRTVYGYTF	TGCAGCGTTCGGACAGTCTATGGCTACACCTTC